Reported below is one T cell receptor (beta chain). This entry comes from a study of T-cell memory formation after mild COVID-19. TCRdb re-called the 5' RACE reads through MiXCR, storing one row per CDR3 protein. The sample has hundreds of thousands of distinct CDR3 sequences; around 28% are singletons. The CDR3 is 14 amino acids. The V and J ends lost 1 base and 3 bases respectively, with 10 bases between them. The germline CDR1 and CDR2 sequences are SGHTA and FQGNSA. This TCR was recovered from an adult woman who had mild COVID-19 (a few samples of this study predate the infection). Cell type and time point are not known. Sequencing was done on a sample of PBMCs or a T cell subset sorted from them (not recorded which). This chain links TRBV7-2 with TRBJ2-7, with D tentatively TRBD1 (5 bases). CDR3 sequence (DNA): TGTGCCAGCAGCTTAGAAGGGGTCTACTACGAGCAGTACTTC. This sequence encodes CASSLEGVYYEQYF. Looking up the rest from reference TRBV7-2 and TRBJ2-7 gives the full variable domain: GAGVSQSPSNKVTEKGKDVELRCDPISGHTALYWYRQSLGQGLEFLIYFQGNSAPDKSGLPSDRFSAERTGGSVSTLTIQRTQQEDSAVYLCASSLEGVYYEQYFGPGTRLTVT.